These 14 T cell receptor beta chains share one sample of origin, sequenced in a study of T cells in localized non-small cell lung cancer. Sequencing used immunoSEQ multiplex PCR; TCRdb keeps in-frame clones, though not all of them. The table records approximately 31,000 clones, 78% of them present only once. The specimen comprised peripheral blood, sampled before any cancer treatment. The receptors were gathered from a male donor aged 60 or over with stage II squamous cell lung carcinoma.

The chain joins TRBV28 to TRBJ1-5; 8 bases align to TRBD1. Germline CDR1 reads MDHEN; CDR2 reads SYDVKM. The CDR3 totals 14 residues. The V gene end was trimmed by 5 bases and the J gene end by 6 bases; junction bases not matched to a gene: 6. The CDR3 reads CASSNQGATQPQHF. For the CDR3, the DNA is TGTGCCAGCAGTAATCAGGGGGCGACTCAGCCCCAGCATTTT.

This sequence joins TRBV19 and TRBJ2-7, with D maybe TRBD1 (6 bases). The CDR3 length is 15 residues. The V gene lost 5 bases and the J gene lost 0 bases, with 14 bases spanning the gap. Germline V lookup: CDR1 LNHDA, CDR2 SQIVND (reference sequence). As DNA, the CDR3 is TGTGCCAGTAGTGCCTTCCGGGACACCTCCTACGAGCAGTACTTC. Translated: CASSAFRDTSYEQYF.

The chain recombines TRBV11-2 with TRBJ2-3; TRBD2 aligns across 9 bases. CDR3 length: 16 amino acids. Per the germline V gene, CDR1 is SGHAT and CDR2 is FQNNGV. V was clipped by 5 bases and J by 4 bases; unmatched bases: 10. Here the CDR3 DNA reads TGTGCCAGCAGCCAAAGAGCGGGGGGAATTTCAGATACGCAGTATTTT. Its translation: CASSQRAGGISDTQYF.

The chain joins TRBV7-2 to TRBJ1-6; 7 bases are a match to TRBD1. Germline trimming cut 5 bases from V and 10 bases from J; bases unmatched to any gene: 14. This CDR3 contains 16 residues. Germline V gene data show CDR1 as SGHTA and CDR2 as FQGNSA. The CDR3 sequence is CASSRQLTGSESPLHF. The DNA for the CDR3 is TGTGCCAGCAGCAGACAATTGACAGGGTCAGAATCACCCCTCCACTTT.

The rearrangement links TRBV5-1 to TRBJ1-2; 10 nucleotides match TRBD1. CDR1 SGHRS and CDR2 YFSETQ come from the germline V gene. The length of the CDR3 is 15 residues. The V segment lost 7 bases and the J segment 8 bases; nucleotides outside the gene matches: 14. CDR3 DNA sequence: TGCGCCAGCGGTCAAGACAGGGGGCGCCGTGTCGGCTACACCTTC. Its protein is CASGQDRGRRVGYTF.

The CDR3 protein is CASTRSGGYEQYF. The DNA for the CDR3 is TGTGCCAGCACCCGTAGCGGGGGCTACGAGCAGTACTTC. The V and J genes are TRBV6-1 and TRBJ2-7; 9 nucleotides line up with TRBD2. The CDR3 is 13 amino acids. Germline CDR1 and CDR2: MNHNS and SASEGT. V shed 7 bases, J shed 3 bases, and the junction held 4 bases outside the gene matches.

The rearrangement links TRBV7-2 to TRBJ2-3; 8 positions match TRBD2. CDR3 length: 18 residues. Germline CDR1 and CDR2: SGHTA and FQGNSA. The ends lost 5 bases at V and 4 bases at J; junction bases unmatched: 17. The CDR3 reads CASSPRGTSGLGADTQYF. The CDR3 nucleotides are TGTGCCAGCAGCCCTAGGGGAACTAGCGGTTTGGGGGCAGATACGCAGTATTTT.

This chain joins TRBV4-1 and TRBJ2-1, with TRBD2 matching over 9 bases. Looked up from germline, CDR1 is MGHRA and CDR2 is YSYEKL. The CDR3 is made up of 16 amino acids. V gave up 1 base and J gave up 7 bases; unmatched junction bases: 8. The CDR3 spells CASSQGLSGRRNEQFF. Here the CDR3 DNA reads TGCGCCAGCAGCCAAGGTCTCAGCGGGAGGAGGAATGAGCAGTTCTTC.

V is TRBV2 and J is TRBJ2-5; D unclear. The J call may be mistaken, given a closer DNA end match to TRBJ2-7. CDR1 and CDR2 (germline): SNHLY, FYNNEI. The CDR3 extends over 16 amino acids. The CDR3 DNA sequence: TGTGCCAGCAGTGAAGCGTTCCCCACGGCGCTCTACGAGCAGTACTTC. This encodes CASSEAFPTALYEQYF.

For the CDR3, the DNA is TGTGCCAGTAGTATTGACTATTTCTCCTATAATTCACCCCTCCACTTT. It yields the protein CASSIDYFSYNSPLHF. The chain is built from TRBV19 and TRBJ1-6; no reliable D call. Between the trimmed V and J ends, which lost 3 bases and 0 bases, there was a span of 9 bases. Germline V lookup: CDR1 LNHDA, CDR2 SQIVND (reference sequence). This CDR3 is built from 16 residues.

This clone was found a few times. The rearrangement uses TRBV5-1 and TRBJ2-5, with D perhaps matching TRBD1 (6 bases). Trimming took off 4 bases at V and 3 bases at J, with 13 bases between the two ends. CDR1 SGHRS and CDR2 YFSETQ come from the germline V gene. This CDR3 comprises 14 residues. The CDR3 region has the DNA TGCGCCAGCAGCCAGGGGCAGCTAAAAGAGACCCAGTACTTC. Its translation is CASSQGQLKETQYF.

The chain is built from TRBV29-1 and TRBJ2-5, with D perhaps TRBD1 or TRBD2 (5 bases each). The CDR3 sequence is 13 residues long. Germline CDR1 and CDR2: SQVTM and ANQGSEA. With 5 bases removed from V and 5 bases from J, the gap between germline ends came to 15 bases. This CDR3 reads CSVPDSGGETQYF. In DNA form, the CDR3 reads TGCAGCGTTCCGGACTCTGGGGGTGAGACCCAGTACTTC.

The chain couples TRBV5-1 to TRBJ1-2; a weak D match, TRBD1 (5 bases). V lost 4 bases to trimming and J lost 0 bases, with 10 bases between them. Germline V gene data show CDR1 as SGHRS and CDR2 as YFSETQ. This CDR3 spans 14 amino acids. CDR3 sequence reads: CASSGGTANYGYTF. The CDR3 nucleotides read TGCGCCAGCAGCGGCGGGACGGCTAACTATGGCTACACCTTC.

This clone was counted only a few times. The rearrangement uses TRBV27 and TRBJ1-2, with D possibly matching TRBD1 (5 bases). The germline CDR1 and CDR2 sequences are MNHEY and SMNVEV (reference sequence). This CDR3 contains 15 residues. V was shortened by 5 bases and J by 8 bases, with 21 bases between the two germline ends. The CDR3 DNA is TGTGCCAGCAGTCAAGACTGGGGGTCCACAGGAGGCTACACCTTC. Amino acids: CASSQDWGSTGGYTF.